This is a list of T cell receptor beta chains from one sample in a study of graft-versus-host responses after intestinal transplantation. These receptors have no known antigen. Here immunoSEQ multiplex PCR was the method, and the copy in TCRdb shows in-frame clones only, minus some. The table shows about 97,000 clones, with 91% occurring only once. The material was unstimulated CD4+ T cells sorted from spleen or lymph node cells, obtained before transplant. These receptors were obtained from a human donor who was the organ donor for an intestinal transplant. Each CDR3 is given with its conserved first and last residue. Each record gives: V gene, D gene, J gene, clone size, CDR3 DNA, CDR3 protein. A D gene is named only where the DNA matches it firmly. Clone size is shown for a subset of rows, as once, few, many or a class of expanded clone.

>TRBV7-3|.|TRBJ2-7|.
TGTGCCAGCAGCTTAACGGCCAAGGGCCGACAGGTTCGCACCTACGAGCAGTACTTC
CASSLTAKGRQVRTYEQYF
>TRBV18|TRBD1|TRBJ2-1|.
TGTGCCAGCTCAGGACATCAGGGGGCGCATGAGCAGTTCTTC
CASSGHQGAHEQFF
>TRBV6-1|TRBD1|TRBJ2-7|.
TGTGCCAGCAGTCGGACAGGGAAGAACGAGCAGTACTTC
CASSRTGKNEQYF
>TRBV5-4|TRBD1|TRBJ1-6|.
TGTGCCAGCAGCTTGGGTACAGGGGGGAACGGTAATTCACCCCTCCACTTT
CASSLGTGGNGNSPLHF
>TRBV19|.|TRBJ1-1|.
TGTGCCAGTAGTGGCCGAGGGACTGAAGCTTTCTTT
CASSGRGTEAFF
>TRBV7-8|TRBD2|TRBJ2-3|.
TGTGCCAGCAGCTTCCTACTAGCGGGGGGTCCTACGCAGTATTTT
CASSFLLAGGPTQYF
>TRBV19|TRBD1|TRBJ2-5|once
TGTGCCAGTAGTATGAAGGGGGCTTCCCAAGAGACCCAGTACTTC
CASSMKGASQETQYF
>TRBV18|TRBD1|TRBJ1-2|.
TGTGCCAGCTCACTACCTTTGTTGAGACAGGGCCGTACTAACTATGGCTACACCTTC
CASSLPLLRQGRTNYGYTF
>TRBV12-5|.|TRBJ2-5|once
TGTGCTAGTGGTTTGGTCCTAAGGGGAGGGGGACAAGAGACCCAGTACTTC
CASGLVLRGGGQETQYF
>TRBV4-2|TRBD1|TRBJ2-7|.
TGTGCCAGCAGGCGCACCGGGACAGGGGGCTACGAGCAGTACTTC
CASRRTGTGGYEQYF
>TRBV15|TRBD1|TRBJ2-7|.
TGTGCCACCAGCAGAGACCCCGGGACAGGGACCTACGAGCAGTACTTC
CATSRDPGTGTYEQYF
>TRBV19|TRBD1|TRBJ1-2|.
TGTGCCAGTAGTTGGACAGGCCTCATGCGGGGCAACTATGGCTACACCTTC
CASSWTGLMRGNYGYTF
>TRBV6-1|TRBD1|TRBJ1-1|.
TGTGCCAGCAGTTTGGACAGGTCGAGGGACACTGAAGCTTTCTTT
CASSLDRSRDTEAFF
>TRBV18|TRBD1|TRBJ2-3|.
TGTGCCAGCTCACCCATTCGAGGGGGCCAGGGGACAGATACGCAGTATTTT
CASSPIRGGQGTDTQYF
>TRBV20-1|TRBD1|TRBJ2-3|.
TGCAGTGCTCAAGACAGGGGGACGCAGTATTTT
CSAQDRGTQYF
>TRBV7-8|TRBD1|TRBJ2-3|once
TGTGCCAGCAGCTTGATGGGACAGTTGACAGATACGCAGTATTTT
CASSLMGQLTDTQYF
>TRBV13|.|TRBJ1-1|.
TGTGCCAGCAGCTTAACCCGAGGGGGGGCTCTCGGCACTGAAGCTTTCTTT
CASSLTRGGALGTEAFF
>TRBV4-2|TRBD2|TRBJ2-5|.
TGTGCCAGCAGCCAAGATGGGAGGGACGGCCAGTACTTC
CASSQDGRDGQYF
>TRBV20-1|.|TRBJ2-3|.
TGCAGTGCTAGGCATCGAGTAACGCAGTATTTT
CSARHRVTQYF
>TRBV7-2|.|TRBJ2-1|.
TGTGCCAGCACCGATCCTCATCTAGGCGGGCGGGACAATGAGCAGTTCTTC
CASTDPHLGGRDNEQFF
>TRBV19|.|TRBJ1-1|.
TGTGCCAGTAGTATTTGGGGCGCTGAAGCTTTCTTT
CASSIWGAEAFF
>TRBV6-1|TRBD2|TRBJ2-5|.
TGTGCCAGCAGTGAGCTAAAGCGGGGGGGCCCGGGTGGGGAGACCCAGTACTTC
CASSELKRGGPGGETQYF
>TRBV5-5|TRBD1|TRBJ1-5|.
TGTGCCAGCAGCTACAGGGGGTCAAATCAGCCCCAGCATTTT
CASSYRGSNQPQHF
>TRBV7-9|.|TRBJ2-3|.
TGTGCCAGCAGCTTAGTCGGGGATACGCAGTATTTT
CASSLVGDTQYF
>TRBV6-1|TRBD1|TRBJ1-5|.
TGTGCCAGCAGCGGGGCGGGACAGCGTAATCAGCCCCAGCATTTT
CASSGAGQRNQPQHF
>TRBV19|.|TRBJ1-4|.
TGTGCCAGTAGTATTCGGGGATATAATGAAAAACTGTTTTTT
CASSIRGYNEKLFF
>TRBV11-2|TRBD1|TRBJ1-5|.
TGTGCCAGCAGCCCCCAGGGGGCGCCTAATCAGCCCCAGCATTTT
CASSPQGAPNQPQHF
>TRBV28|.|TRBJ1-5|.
TGTGCCAGCAGTTTAAGCGGGGCACGGTTTAGCAATCAGCCCCAGCATTTT
CASSLSGARFSNQPQHF
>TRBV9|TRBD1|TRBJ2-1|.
TGTGCCAGCAGCCCGGGACAGGACTACAATGAGCAGTTCTTC
CASSPGQDYNEQFF
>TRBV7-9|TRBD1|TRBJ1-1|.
TGTGCCAGCAGCTCCAGGACAGGAGGGAACACTGAAGCTTTCTTT
CASSSRTGGNTEAFF
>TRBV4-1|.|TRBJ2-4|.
TGCGCCAGCAGCCAGGGGGGGCCGATGAACATTCAGTACTTC
CASSQGGPMNIQYF
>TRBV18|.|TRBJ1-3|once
TGTGCCAGCTCTCCGACAGCCGGGACACAGGGAAACACCATATATTTT
CASSPTAGTQGNTIYF
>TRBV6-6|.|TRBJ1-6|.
TGTGCCAGCCTCAGGGTGGAAAATTCACCCCTCCACTTT
CASLRVENSPLHF
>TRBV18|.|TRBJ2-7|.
TGTGCCAGCTCACCACCAGGAGGAACCAGCTCCTACGAGCAGTACTTC
CASSPPGGTSSYEQYF
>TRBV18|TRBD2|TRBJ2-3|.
TGTGCCAGCTCACCAATAGCGGGGCAGGCAGATACGCAGTATTTT
CASSPIAGQADTQYF
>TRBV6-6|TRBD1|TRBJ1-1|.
TGTGCCAGCAGTTCGGACAGGGGCTCCACTGAAGCTTTCTTT
CASSSDRGSTEAFF
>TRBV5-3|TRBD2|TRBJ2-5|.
TGTGCCAGAAGCTTGGCCGGGAGGGGACTAGCGGGGCCACTGACCCAGTACTTC
CARSLAGRGLAGPLTQYF
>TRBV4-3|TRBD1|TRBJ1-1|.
TGCGCCAGCAGCCAAGATGGAGGGGGCGGCGCTGAAGCTTTCTTT
CASSQDGGGGAEAFF
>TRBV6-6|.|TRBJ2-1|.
TGTGCCAGCAGTTACTCCGGGAGCGGTCGTCCTGAGCAGTTCTTC
CASSYSGSGRPEQFF
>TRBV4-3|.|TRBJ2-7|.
TGCGCCAGCAGCCATATACAGGGATACGAGCAGTACTTC
CASSHIQGYEQYF
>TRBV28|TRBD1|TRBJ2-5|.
TGTGCCAGCAGGGGTAGGGGTAGGGGGCGGGAGACCCAGTACTTC
CASRGRGRGRETQYF
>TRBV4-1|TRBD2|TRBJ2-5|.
TGCGCCAGCAGCCGACTAGCGGGGGTGCAAGAGACCCAGTACTTC
CASSRLAGVQETQYF
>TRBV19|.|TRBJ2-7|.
TGTGCCAGTAGTCAGACACATAGCTCCTACGAGCAGTACTTC
CASSQTHSSYEQYF
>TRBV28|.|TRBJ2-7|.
TGTGCCAGCAGTTTTGGAGGTTCCGAGCAGTACTTC
CASSFGGSEQYF
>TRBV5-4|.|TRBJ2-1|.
TGTGCCAGCAGCAGCCAGGTGTACAATGAGCAGTTCTTC
CASSSQVYNEQFF
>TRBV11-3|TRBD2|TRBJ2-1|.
TGTGCCAGCAGCTCGGGCCTAGCGGGGTACAATGAGCAGTTCTTC
CASSSGLAGYNEQFF
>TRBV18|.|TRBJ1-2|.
TGTGCCAGCTCACCAATTTCACCACTCTATGGCTACACCTTC
CASSPISPLYGYTF
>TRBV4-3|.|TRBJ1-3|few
TGCGCCAGCAGCCAAACAGGCAGAAACACCATATATTTT
CASSQTGRNTIYF
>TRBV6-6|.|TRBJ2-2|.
TGTGCCAGCATTAAGCACCTGAACACCGGGGAGCTGTTTTTT
CASIKHLNTGELFF
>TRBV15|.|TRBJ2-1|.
TGTGCCACCAGCAGCGGGATAAGGTTCAATGAGCAGTTCTTC
CATSSGIRFNEQFF
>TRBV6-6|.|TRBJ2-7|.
TGTGCCAGCAGTTACGCGGTTTCCTACGAGCAGTACTTC
CASSYAVSYEQYF
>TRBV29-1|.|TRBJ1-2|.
TGCAGCGTACAGGAATTTGGCTACACCTTC
CSVQEFGYTF